The source of this T cell receptor (beta chain) is a study of radiation and T cells in renal cell carcinoma. The count of this clone is one. This table comes from immunoSEQ multiplex PCR, and its TCRdb copy is limited to in-frame clones, with some not included. The table records roughly 100,000 clones, approximately 86% of them present only once. The CDR3 loop spans 15 amino acids. Germline V lookup: CDR1 SGDLS, CDR2 YYNGEE. V shed 0 bases and J 3 bases; nucleotides not matched to a gene: 5. The time point here: baseline pretreatment blood. Described treatment: 15 Gy SBRT to primary tumor, nephrectomy 4 weeks later. After SBRT, blood was collected at 2 and 4 weeks, plus baseline. Clear cell pathology was present in this patient's renal cell carcinoma.

The chain uses TRBV9 and TRBJ2-7; the match to TRBD2 covers 8 bases. This material consisted of blood, taken from a patient whose treatment included radiotherapy and nephrectomy. This receptor was obtained from a middle-aged man with renal cell carcinoma. The CDR3, as DNA: TGTGCCAGCAGCGTAGGGGTAGCGGGGATCTACGAGCAGTACTTC. Its translation: CASSVGVAGIYEQYF.